This T cell receptor (beta chain) was identified during a study of T cell responses to AZD1222 COVID-19 vaccine. General study findings and limits: No repertoire was sampled before or during the peak T cell response, only after it.

Generated by immunoSEQ multiplex PCR, the TCRdb table keeps only in-frame clones and is missing some. The table shows about 170,000 clones, with around 91% occurring only once. The CDR3 length is 13 residues. CDR1 and CDR2 from the germline V gene are MNHNY and SVGAGI (reference sequence). A note on this clone: Its target is unknown.

Here the sequenced sample was peripheral blood, taken on day 0 of AZD1222 vaccination. The sequence came from an adult in good health. The rearrangement uses TRBV6-6 and TRBJ1-4; D possibly corresponds to TRBD1 (5 bases). The CDR3 loop is CGIRRARNEKLFF. The CDR3 coding sequence is TGTGGAATCCGCAGGGCCCGAAATGAAAAACTGTTTTTT.